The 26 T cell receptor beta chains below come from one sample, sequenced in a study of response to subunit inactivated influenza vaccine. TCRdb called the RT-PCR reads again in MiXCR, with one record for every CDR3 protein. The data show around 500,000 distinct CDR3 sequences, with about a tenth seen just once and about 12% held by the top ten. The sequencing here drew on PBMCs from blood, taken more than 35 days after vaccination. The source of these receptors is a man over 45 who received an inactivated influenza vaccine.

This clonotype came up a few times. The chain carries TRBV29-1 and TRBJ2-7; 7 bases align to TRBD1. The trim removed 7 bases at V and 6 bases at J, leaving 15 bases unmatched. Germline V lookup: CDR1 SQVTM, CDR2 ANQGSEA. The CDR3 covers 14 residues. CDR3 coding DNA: TGCAGCGCCGTCTGGGGTAAGGGGGCAGGCGAGCAGTACTTC. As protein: CSAVWGKGAGEQYF.

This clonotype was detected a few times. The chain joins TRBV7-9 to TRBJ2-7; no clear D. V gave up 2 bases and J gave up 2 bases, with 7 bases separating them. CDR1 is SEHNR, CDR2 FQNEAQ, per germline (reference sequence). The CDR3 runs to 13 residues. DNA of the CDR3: TGTGCCAGCAGCTTATTCCGGACCTACGAGCAGTACTTC. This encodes CASSLFRTYEQYF.

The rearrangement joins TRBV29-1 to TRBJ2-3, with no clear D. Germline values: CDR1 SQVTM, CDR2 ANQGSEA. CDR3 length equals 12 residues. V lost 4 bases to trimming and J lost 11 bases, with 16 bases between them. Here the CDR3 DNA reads TGCAGCGTTGCGAGCCAGGAAAGGGAGCAGTATTTT. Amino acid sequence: CSVASQEREQYF.

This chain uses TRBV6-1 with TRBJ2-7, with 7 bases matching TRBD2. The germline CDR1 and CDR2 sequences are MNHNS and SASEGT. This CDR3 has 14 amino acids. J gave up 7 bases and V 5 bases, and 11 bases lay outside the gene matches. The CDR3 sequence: CASSRTSTSWEQYF. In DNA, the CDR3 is TGTGCCAGCAGTAGGACTAGTACAAGTTGGGAGCAGTACTTC.

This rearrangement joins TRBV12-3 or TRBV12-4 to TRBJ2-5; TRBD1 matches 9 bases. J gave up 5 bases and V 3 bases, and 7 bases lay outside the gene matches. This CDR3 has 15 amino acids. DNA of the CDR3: TGTGCCAGCAGTTTTGGGGACAGGGAGGTTGAGACCCAGTACTTC. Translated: CASSFGDREVETQYF.

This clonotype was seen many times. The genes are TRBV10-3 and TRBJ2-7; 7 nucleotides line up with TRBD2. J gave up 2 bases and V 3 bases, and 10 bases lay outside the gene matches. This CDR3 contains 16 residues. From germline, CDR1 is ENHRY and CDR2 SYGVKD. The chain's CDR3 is CAISDLGLAETYEQYF. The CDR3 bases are TGTGCCATCAGTGACTTGGGTCTAGCGGAGACCTACGAGCAGTACTTC.

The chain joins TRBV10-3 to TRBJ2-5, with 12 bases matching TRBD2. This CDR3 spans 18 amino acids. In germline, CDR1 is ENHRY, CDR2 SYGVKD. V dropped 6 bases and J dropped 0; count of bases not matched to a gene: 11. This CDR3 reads CAISRRLAGESNQETQYF. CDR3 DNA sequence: TGTGCCATCAGCAGAAGACTAGCGGGGGAGAGTAACCAAGAGACCCAGTACTTC.

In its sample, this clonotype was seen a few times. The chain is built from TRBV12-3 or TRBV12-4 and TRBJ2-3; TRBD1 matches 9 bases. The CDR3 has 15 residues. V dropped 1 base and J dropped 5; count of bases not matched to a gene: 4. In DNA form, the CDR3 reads TGTGCCAGCAGTTTAGACAGGGGGCCTGGAGATACGCAGTATTTT. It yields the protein CASSLDRGPGDTQYF.

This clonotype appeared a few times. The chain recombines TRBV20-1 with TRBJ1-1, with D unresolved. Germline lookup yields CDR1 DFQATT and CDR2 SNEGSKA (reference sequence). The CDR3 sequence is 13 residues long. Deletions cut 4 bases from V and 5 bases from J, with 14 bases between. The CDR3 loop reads CSANFGVKTEAFF. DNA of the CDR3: TGCAGTGCTAATTTTGGGGTAAAAACTGAAGCTTTCTTT.

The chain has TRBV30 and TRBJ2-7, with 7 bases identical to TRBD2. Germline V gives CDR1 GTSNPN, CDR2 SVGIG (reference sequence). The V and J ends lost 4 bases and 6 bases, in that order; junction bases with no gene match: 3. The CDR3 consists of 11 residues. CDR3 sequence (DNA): TGTGCCTGGATGTCGGGAGGCGAGCAGTACTTC. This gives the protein CAWMSGGEQYF.

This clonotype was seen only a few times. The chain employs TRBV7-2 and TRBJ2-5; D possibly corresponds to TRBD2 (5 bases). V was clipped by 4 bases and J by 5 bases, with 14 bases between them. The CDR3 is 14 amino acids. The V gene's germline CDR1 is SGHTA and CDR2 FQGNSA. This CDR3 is CASSSPTRSETQYF. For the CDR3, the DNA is TGTGCCAGCAGCTCACCTACTAGAAGTGAGACCCAGTACTTC.

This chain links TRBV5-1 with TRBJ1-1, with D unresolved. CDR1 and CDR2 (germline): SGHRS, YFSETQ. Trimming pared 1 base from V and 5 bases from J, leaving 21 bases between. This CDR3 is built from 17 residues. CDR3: CASSLWNRWGGNTEAFF. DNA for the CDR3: TGCGCCAGCAGCTTGTGGAACCGATGGGGAGGGAATACTGAAGCTTTCTTT.

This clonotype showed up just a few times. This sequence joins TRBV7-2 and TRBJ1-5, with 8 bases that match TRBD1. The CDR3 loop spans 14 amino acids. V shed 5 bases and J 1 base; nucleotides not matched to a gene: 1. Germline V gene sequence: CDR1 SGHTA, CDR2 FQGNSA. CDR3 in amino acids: CASSRTGSNQPQHF. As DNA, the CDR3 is TGTGCCAGCAGCCGGACAGGGAGCAATCAGCCCCAGCATTTT.

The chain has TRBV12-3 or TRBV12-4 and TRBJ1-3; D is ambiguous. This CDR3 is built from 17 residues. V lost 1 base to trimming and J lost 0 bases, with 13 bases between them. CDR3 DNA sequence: TGTGCCAGCAGTTTAGAGATTGGGGTGAACTCTGGAAACACCATATATTTT. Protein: CASSLEIGVNSGNTIYF.

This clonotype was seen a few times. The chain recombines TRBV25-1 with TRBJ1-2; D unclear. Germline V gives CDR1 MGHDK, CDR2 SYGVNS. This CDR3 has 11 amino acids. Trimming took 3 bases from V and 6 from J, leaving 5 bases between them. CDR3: CASSDLHGYTF. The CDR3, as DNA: TGTGCCAGCAGTGATCTCCATGGCTACACCTTC.

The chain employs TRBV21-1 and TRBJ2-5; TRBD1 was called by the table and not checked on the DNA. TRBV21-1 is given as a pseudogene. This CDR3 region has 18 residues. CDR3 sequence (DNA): TGTGCCAGCAGCAAAGTGATTATTGGGACAGGATGTGAGGAGACCCAGTACTTC. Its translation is CASSKVIIGTGCEETQYF.

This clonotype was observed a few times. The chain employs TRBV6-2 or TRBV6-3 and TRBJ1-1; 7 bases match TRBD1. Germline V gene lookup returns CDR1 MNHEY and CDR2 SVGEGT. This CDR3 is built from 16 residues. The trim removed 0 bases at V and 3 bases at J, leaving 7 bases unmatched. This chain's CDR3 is CASSYSTGWLYTEAFF. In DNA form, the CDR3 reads TGTGCCAGCAGTTACTCGACAGGGTGGTTATACACTGAAGCTTTCTTT.

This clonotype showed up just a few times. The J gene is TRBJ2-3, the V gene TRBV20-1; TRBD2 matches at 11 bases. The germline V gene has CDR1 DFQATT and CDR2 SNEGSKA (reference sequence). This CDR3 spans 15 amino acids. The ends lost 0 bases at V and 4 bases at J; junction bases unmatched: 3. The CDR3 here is CSAREVAGGPDTQYF. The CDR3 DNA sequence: TGCAGTGCTAGAGAGGTAGCGGGGGGGCCAGATACGCAGTATTTT.

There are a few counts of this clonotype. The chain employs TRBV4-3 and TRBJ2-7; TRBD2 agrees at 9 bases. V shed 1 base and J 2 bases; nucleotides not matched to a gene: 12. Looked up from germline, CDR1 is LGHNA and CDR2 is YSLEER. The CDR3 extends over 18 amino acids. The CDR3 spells CASSQAPVGGRGTYEQYF. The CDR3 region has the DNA TGCGCCAGCAGCCAAGCCCCAGTAGGCGGGAGGGGGACCTACGAGCAGTACTTC.

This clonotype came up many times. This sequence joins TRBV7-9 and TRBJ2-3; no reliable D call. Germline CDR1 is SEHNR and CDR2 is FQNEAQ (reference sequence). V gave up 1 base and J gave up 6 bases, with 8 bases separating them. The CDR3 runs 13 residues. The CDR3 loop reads CASSLGGYDTQYF. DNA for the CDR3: TGTGCCAGCAGCTTAGGTGGCTATGATACGCAGTATTTT.

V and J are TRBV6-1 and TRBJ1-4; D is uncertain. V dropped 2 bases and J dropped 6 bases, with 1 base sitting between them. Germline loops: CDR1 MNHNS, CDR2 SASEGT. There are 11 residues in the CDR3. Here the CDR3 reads CASSEYEKLFF. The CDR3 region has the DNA TGTGCCAGCAGTGAATATGAAAAACTGTTTTTT.

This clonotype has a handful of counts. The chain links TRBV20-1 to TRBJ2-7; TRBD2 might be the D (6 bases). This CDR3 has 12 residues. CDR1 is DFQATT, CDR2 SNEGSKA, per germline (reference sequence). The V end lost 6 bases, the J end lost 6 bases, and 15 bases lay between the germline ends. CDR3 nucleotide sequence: TGCAGTGCGGGGGGTCGGGGAGGCGAGCAGTACTTC. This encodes CSAGGRGGEQYF.

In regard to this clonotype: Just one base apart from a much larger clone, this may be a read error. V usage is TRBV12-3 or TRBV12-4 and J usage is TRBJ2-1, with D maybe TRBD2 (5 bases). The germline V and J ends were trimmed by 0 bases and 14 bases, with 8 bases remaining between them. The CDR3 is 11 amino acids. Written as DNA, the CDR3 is TGTGCCAGCAGTTTAGCGGGAGTGAAGTTCTTC. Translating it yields CASSLAGVKFF.

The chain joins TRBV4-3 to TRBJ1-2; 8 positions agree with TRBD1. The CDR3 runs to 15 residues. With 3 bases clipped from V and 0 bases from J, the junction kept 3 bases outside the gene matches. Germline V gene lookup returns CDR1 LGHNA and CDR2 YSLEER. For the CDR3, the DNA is TGCGCCAGCAGCCAGGGACAGGCGACTAACTATGGCTACACCTTC. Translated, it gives CASSQGQATNYGYTF.

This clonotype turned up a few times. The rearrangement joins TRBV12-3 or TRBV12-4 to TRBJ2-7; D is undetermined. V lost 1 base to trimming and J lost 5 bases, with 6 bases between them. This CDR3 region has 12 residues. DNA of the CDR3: TGTGCCAGCAGTTTAGTCAGGAACGAGCAGTACTTC. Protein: CASSLVRNEQYF.

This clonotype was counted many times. CDR3 protein: CSARLAGWGNEQFF. CDR3 sequence (DNA): TGCAGTGCTAGACTGGCGGGATGGGGCAATGAGCAGTTCTTC. The rearrangement joins TRBV20-1 to TRBJ2-1; TRBD2 is a possible D gene (6 bases). Germline V gene sequence: CDR1 DFQATT, CDR2 SNEGSKA (reference sequence). This CDR3 is 14 amino acids long. The ends were cut back, 2 bases at V and 6 bases at J, with 14 bases in the middle.